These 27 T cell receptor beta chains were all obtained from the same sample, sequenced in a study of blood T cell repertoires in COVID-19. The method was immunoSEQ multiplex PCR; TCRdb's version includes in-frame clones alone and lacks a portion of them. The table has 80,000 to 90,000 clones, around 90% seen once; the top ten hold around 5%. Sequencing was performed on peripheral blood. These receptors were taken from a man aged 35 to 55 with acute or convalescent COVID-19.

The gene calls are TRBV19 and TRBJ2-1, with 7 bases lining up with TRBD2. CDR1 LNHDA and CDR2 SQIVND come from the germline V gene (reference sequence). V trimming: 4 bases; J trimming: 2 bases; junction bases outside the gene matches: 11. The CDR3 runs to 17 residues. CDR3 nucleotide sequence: TGTGCCAGTAGTACCCGGGGGGAGAGAAAGACCTACAATGAGCAGTTCTTC. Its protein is CASSTRGERKTYNEQFF.

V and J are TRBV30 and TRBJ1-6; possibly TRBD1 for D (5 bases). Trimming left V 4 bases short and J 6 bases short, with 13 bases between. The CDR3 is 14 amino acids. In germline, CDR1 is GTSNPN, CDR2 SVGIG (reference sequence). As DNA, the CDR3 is TGTGCCTGGACCGGGGGACCACGTAATTCACCCCTCCACTTT. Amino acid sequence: CAWTGGPRNSPLHF.

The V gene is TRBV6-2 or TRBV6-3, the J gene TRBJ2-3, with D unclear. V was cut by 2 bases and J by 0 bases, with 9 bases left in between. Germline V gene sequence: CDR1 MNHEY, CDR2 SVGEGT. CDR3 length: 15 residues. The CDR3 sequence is CASSYMGSSTDTQYF. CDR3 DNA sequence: TGTGCCAGCAGTTACATGGGCTCTAGCACAGATACGCAGTATTTT.

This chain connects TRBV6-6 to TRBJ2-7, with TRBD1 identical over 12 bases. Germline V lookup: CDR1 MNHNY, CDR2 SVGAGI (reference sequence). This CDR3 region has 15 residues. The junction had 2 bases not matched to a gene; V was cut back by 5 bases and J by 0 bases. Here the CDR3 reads CASSGTGGSSYEQYF. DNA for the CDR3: TGTGCCAGCAGTGGGACAGGGGGCAGCTCCTACGAGCAGTACTTC.

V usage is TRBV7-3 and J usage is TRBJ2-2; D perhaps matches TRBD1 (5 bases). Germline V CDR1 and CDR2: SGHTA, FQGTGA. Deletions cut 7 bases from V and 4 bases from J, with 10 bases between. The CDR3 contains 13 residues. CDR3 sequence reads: CASNFDSTGELFF. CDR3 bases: TGTGCCAGCAACTTCGACAGCACCGGGGAGCTGTTTTTT.

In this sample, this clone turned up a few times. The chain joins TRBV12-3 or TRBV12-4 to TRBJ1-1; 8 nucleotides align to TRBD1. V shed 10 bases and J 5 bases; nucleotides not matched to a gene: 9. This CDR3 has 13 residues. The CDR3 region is CAIQRTGRTEAFF. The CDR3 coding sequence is TGTGCCATACAAAGGACAGGGAGGACTGAAGCTTTCTTT.

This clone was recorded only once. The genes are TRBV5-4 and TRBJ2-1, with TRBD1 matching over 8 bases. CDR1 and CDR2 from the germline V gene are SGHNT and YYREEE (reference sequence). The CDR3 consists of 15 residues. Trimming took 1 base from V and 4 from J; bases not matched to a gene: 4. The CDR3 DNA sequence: TGTGCCAGCAGCTTGCAGGGACAGGCTTACAATGAGCAGTTCTTC. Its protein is CASSLQGQAYNEQFF.

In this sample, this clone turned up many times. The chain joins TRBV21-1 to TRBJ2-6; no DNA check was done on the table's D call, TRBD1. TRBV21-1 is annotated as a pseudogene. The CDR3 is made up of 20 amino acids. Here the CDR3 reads CASSKDSGTGKSSGANVLTF. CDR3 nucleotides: TGTGCCAGCAGCAAAGATTCGGGGACAGGCAAAAGCTCTGGGGCCAACGTCCTGACTTTC.

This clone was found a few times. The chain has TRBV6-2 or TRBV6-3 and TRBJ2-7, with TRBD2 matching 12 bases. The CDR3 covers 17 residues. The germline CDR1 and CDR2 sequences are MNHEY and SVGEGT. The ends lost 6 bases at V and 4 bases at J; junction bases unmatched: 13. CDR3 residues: CASSRRRLAGARYEQYF. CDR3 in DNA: TGTGCCAGCAGCCGAAGAAGACTAGCGGGGGCTCGGTACGAGCAGTACTTC.

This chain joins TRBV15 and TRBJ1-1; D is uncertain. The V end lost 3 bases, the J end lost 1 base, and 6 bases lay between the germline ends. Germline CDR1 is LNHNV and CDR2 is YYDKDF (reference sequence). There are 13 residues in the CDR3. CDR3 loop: CATSSLGNTEAFF. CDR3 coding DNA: TGTGCCACCAGCAGCCTCGGGAACACTGAAGCTTTCTTT.

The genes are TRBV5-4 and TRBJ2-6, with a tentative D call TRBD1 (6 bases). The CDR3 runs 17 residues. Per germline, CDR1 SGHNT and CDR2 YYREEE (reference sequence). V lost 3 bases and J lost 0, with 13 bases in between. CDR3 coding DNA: TGTGCCAGCAGCTCGCGACAGGAACACTCTGGGGCCAACGTCCTGACTTTC. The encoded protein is CASSSRQEHSGANVLTF.

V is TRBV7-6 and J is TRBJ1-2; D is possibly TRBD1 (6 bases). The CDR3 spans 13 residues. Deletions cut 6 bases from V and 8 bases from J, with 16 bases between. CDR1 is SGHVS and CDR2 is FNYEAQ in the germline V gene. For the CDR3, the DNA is TGTGCCAGCAGTCCTGGGGCAGGGGACGGCTACACCTTC. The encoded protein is CASSPGAGDGYTF.

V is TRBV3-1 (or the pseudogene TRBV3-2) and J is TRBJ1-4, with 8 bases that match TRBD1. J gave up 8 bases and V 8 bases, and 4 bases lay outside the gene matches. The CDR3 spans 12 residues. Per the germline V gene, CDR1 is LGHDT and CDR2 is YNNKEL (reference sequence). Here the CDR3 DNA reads TGTGCCAGCCAGGGGGCCTCGGAAAAACTGTTTTTT. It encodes CASQGASEKLFF.

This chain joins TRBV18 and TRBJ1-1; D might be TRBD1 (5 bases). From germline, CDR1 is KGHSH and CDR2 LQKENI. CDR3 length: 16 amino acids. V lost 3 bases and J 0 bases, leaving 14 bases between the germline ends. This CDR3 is CASSPHRPGMNTEAFF. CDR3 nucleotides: TGTGCCAGCTCACCCCATAGACCAGGGATGAACACTGAAGCTTTCTTT.

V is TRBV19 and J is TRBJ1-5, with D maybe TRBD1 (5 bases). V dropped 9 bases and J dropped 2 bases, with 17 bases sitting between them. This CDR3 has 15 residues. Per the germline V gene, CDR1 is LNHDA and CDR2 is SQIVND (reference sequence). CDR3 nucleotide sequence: TGTGCCAGCGGGGGTGGACATCAAGGCAATCAGCCCCAGCATTTT. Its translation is CASGGGHQGNQPQHF.

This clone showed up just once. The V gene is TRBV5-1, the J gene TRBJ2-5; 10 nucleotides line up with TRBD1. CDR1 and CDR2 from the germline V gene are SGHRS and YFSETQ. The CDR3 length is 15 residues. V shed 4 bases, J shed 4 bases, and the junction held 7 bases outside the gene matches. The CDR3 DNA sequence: TGCGCCAGCAGCGTAGCCGGACAGGGGGTAGAGACCCAGTACTTC. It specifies CASSVAGQGVETQYF.

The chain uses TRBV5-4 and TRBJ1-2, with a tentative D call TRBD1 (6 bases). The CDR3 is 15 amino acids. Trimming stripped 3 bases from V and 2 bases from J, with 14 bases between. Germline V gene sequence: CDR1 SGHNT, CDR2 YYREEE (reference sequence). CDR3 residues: CASSSPGRGNYGYTF. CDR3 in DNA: TGTGCCAGCAGCTCCCCCGGCAGGGGCAACTATGGCTACACCTTC.

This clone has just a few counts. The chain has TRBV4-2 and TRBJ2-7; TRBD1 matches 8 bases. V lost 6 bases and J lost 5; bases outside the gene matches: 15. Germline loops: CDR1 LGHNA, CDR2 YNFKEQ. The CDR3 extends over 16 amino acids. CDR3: CASSPRGQGAFHEQYF. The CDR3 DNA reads TGTGCCAGCAGTCCTAGGGGGCAGGGGGCTTTCCACGAGCAGTACTTC.

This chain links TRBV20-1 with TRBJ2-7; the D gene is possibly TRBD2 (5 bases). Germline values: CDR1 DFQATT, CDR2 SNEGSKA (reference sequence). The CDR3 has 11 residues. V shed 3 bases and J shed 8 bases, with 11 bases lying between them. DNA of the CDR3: TGCAGTGCTAGTAGGTCGGGGAAGCAGTACTTC. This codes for CSASRSGKQYF.

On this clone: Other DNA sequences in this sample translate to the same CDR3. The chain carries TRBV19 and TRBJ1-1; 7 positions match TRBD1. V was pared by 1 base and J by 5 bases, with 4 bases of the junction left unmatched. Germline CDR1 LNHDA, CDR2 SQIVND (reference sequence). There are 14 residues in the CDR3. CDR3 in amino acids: CASSIGQGRTEAFF. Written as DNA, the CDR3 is TGTGCCAGTAGTATAGGACAGGGTCGAACTGAAGCTTTCTTT.

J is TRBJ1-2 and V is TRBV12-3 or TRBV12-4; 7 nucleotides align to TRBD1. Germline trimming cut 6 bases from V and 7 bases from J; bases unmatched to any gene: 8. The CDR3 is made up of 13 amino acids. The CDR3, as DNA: TGTGCCAGCAGCCGGGGACAGATACTTGGCTACACCTTC. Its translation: CASSRGQILGYTF.

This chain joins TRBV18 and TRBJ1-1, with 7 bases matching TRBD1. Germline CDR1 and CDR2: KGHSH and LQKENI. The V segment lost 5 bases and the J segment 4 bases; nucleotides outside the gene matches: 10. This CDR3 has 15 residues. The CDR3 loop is CASSNRQGGITEAFF. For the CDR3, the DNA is TGTGCCAGCTCAAACCGACAGGGTGGGATCACTGAAGCTTTCTTT.

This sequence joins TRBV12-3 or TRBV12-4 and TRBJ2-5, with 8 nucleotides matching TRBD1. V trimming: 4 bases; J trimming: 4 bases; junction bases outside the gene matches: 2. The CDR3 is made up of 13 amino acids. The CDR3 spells CASSWTGLETQYF. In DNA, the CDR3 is TGTGCCAGCAGTTGGACAGGGCTAGAGACCCAGTACTTC.

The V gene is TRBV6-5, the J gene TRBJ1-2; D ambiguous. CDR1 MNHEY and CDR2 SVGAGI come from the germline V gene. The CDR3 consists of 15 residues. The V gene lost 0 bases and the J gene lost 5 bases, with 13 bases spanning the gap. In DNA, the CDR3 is TGTGCCAGCAGTTACTCGCCCCTCCGGGTATATGGCTACACCTTC. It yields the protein CASSYSPLRVYGYTF.

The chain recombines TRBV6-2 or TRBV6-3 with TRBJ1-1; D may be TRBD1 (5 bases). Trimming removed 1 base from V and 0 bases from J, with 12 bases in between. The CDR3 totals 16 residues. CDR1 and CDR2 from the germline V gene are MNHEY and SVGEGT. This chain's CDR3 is CASSYFQGTLNTEAFF. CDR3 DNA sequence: TGTGCCAGCAGTTACTTTCAGGGAACCCTGAACACTGAAGCTTTCTTT.

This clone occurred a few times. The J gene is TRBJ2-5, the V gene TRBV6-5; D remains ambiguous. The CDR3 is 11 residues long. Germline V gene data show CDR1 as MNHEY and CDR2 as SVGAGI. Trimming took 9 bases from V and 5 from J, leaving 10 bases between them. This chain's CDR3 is CASVALETQYF. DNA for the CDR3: TGTGCCAGTGTAGCTTTGGAGACCCAGTACTTC.

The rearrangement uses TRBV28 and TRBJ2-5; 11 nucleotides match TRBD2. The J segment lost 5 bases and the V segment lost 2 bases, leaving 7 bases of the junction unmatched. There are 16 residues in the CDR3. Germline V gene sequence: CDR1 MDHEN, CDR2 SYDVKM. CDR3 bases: TGTGCCAGCAGTTTAACTAGCGGGAGCGCCTTGGAGACCCAGTACTTC. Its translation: CASSLTSGSALETQYF.